The T cell receptor (beta chain) described here comes from a study of T cell changes during pregnancy in multiple sclerosis. The data were produced by immunoSEQ multiplex PCR, yet TCRdb's version contains in-frame clones alone and is incomplete. The sample has 35,000 to 45,000 clones; approximately 91% are singletons. Germline loops: CDR1 SNHLY, CDR2 FYNNEI. The CDR3 sequence is 13 residues long. Trimming stripped 8 bases from V and 5 bases from J, with 13 bases between. J is TRBJ1-5 and V is TRBV2; D is unclear. Sequencing was performed on CD8+ T cells from peripheral blood mononuclear cells, taken in the first trimester of pregnancy. The sequence was collected from a female donor with multiple sclerosis, enrolled in a pregnancy study. The CDR3 bases are TGTGCCAGCGCTGAGGGTAGGGATCAGCCCCAGCATTTT. Translation gives CASAEGRDQPQHF.